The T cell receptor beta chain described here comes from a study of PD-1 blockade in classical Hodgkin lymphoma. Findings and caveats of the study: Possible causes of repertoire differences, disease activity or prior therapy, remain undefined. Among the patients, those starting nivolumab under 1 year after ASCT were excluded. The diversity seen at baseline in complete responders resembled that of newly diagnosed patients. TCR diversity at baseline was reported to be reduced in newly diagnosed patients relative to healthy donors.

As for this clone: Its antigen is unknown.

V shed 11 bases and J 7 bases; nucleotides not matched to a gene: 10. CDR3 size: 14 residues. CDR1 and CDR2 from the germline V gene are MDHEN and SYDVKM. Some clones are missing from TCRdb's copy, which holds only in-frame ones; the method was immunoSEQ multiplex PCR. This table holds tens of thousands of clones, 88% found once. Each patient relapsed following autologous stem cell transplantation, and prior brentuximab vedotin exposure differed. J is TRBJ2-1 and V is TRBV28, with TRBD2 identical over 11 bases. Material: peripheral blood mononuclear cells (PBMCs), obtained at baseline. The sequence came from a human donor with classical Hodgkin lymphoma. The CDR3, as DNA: TGTGCCTCGAGGCCTAGCGGGAGGTGGAATGAGCAGTTCTTC. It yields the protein CASRPSGRWNEQFF.